This T cell receptor (beta chain) stems from a study of T cell repertoires in cytomegalovirus infection. The CDR3 consists of 15 residues. The V gene lost 9 bases and the J gene lost 0 bases, with 15 bases spanning the gap. The germline gives CDR1 MNHEY, CDR2 SMNVEV (reference sequence). Via MiXCR, TCRdb re-called the reads, giving one row per CDR3 protein. The sample records about half a million distinct CDR3 sequences, roughly 34% being singletons. Note on this clonotype: The antigen is undetermined.

Broader study findings: HLA-C-restricted CMV clonotypes gave the most frequent clonotype in two of eight donors.

Sequenced material: cultured PBMCs, taken from culture after CMV antigen stimulation. This clonotype was sampled from a human donor in good health (CMV status not recorded). Some clones in this sample may be carry-over from other donors' samples. The rearrangement links TRBV27 to TRBJ2-1, with D perhaps TRBD2 (7 bases). CDR3 nucleotides: TGTGCCAGTGGGGGCCCGGGAGGCTCCTACAATGAGCAGTTCTTC. Translated: CASGGPGGSYNEQFF.